These T cell receptor beta chains were read from a single sample in a study of low-dose radiotherapy and immunotherapy resistance in tumors. TCRdb ran MiXCR on the reads and lists one entry per CDR3 protein. Here the sample spans around 99,000 distinct CDR3 sequences, 9.4% being singletons. Source: PBMCs, taken before treatment. These receptor sequences come from a male donor with prostate cancer. The CDR3 runs from the conserved cysteine through the conserved F or W. D genes are given only for firm matches. Only part of the rows carry a size: once, few, many, or a class if the clone is expanded.

clone size: few
V gene: TRBV24-1
J gene: TRBJ1-5
D gene: TRBD1
CDR3 protein: CATQGQMDQPQHF
CDR3 DNA: TGTGCCACCCAGGGACAGATGGATCAGCCCCAGCATTTT

clone size: many
V gene: TRBV28
J gene: TRBJ2-5
D gene: NA
CDR3 protein: CASSLLTVGETQYF
CDR3 DNA: TGTGCCAGCAGTTTATTGACAGTTGGGGAGACCCAGTACTTC

clone size: many
V gene: TRBV11-2
J gene: TRBJ2-5
D gene: NA
CDR3 protein: CASSLVSGVNVETQYF
CDR3 DNA: TGTGCCAGCAGCTTAGTTTCGGGAGTGAACGTCGAGACCCAGTACTTC

clone size: few
V gene: TRBV14
J gene: TRBJ2-3
D gene: TRBD1
CDR3 protein: CASSQATGPARGRTDTQYF
CDR3 DNA: TGTGCCAGCAGCCAAGCCACAGGCCCGGCCAGGGGGCGGACAGATACGCAGTATTTT

clone size: many
V gene: TRBV4-2
J gene: TRBJ1-4
D gene: NA
CDR3 protein: CASSREDNEKLFF
CDR3 DNA: TGTGCCAGCAGTCGAGAGGACAATGAAAAACTGTTTTTT

clone size: many
V gene: TRBV7-2
J gene: TRBJ2-7
D gene: TRBD1
CDR3 protein: CASTRLGGQGASYEQYF
CDR3 DNA: TGTGCCAGCACCAGACTCGGAGGACAGGGGGCTTCCTACGAGCAGTACTTC

clone size: many
V gene: TRBV28
J gene: TRBJ2-5
D gene: TRBD2
CDR3 protein: CASRVPPGREWQETQYF
CDR3 DNA: TGTGCCAGCAGGGTTCCCCCCGGGCGGGAGTGGCAAGAGACCCAGTACTTC

clone size: many
V gene: TRBV20-1
J gene: TRBJ1-3
D gene: NA
CDR3 protein: CSALGQTGNTIYF
CDR3 DNA: TGCAGTGCGCTTGGACAAACTGGAAACACCATATATTTT

clone size: many
V gene: TRBV4-3
J gene: TRBJ2-3
D gene: TRBD2
CDR3 protein: CASSQEGASGSTDTQYF
CDR3 DNA: TGCGCCAGCAGCCAAGAGGGGGCTAGCGGGAGCACAGATACGCAGTATTTT

clone size: many
V gene: TRBV5-1
J gene: TRBJ2-2
D gene: TRBD2
CDR3 protein: CASSFGTSGYTGELFF
CDR3 DNA: TGCGCCAGCAGCTTCGGTACTAGCGGTTACACCGGGGAGCTGTTTTTT

clone size: many
V gene: TRBV7-2
J gene: TRBJ2-1
D gene: TRBD1
CDR3 protein: CASSPRTGVHNEQFF
CDR3 DNA: TGTGCCAGCAGCCCCCGGACAGGGGTCCACAATGAGCAGTTCTTC

clone size: many
V gene: TRBV30
J gene: TRBJ1-4
D gene: NA
CDR3 protein: CAWSVGYQGEKLFF
CDR3 DNA: TGTGCCTGGAGTGTCGGTTACCAAGGTGAAAAACTGTTTTTT

clone size: many
V gene: TRBV20-1
J gene: TRBJ1-2
D gene: TRBD1
CDR3 protein: CSASPQGLGYTF
CDR3 DNA: TGCAGTGCTAGTCCACAGGGGCTTGGCTACACCTTC

clone size: many
V gene: TRBV4-1
J gene: TRBJ2-5
D gene: TRBD2
CDR3 protein: CASSQHGSGSGTQYF
CDR3 DNA: TGCGCCAGCAGCCAACACGGTAGCGGGAGTGGGACCCAGTACTTC

clone size: NA
V gene: TRBV2
J gene: TRBJ2-3
D gene: NA
CDR3 protein: CASSEFSPDTQYF
CDR3 DNA: TGTGCCAGCAGTGAATTTAGCCCAGATACGCAGTATTTT

clone size: NA
V gene: TRBV27
J gene: TRBJ1-3
D gene: NA
CDR3 protein: CASSLSGLDTIYF
CDR3 DNA: TGTGCCAGCAGTTTATCCGGGCTCGACACCATATATTTT